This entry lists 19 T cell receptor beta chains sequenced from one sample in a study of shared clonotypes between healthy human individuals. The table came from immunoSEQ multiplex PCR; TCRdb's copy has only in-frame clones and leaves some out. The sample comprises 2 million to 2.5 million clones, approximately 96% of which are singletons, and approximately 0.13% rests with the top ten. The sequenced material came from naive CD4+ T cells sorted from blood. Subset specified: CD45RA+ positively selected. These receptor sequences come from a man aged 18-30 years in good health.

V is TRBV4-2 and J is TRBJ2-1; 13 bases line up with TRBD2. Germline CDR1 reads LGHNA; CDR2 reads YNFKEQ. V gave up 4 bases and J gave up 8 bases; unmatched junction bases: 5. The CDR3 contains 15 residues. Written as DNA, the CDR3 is TGTGCCAGCAGCCCACTAGCGGGAGGGCCCGATGAGCAGTTCTTC. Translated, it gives CASSPLAGGPDEQFF.

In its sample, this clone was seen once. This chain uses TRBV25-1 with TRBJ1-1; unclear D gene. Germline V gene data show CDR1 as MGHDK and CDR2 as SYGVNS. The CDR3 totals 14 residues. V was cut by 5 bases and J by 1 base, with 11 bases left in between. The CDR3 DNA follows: TGTGCCAGCAGTATTCCTGGCGAGAACACTGAAGCTTTCTTT. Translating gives CASSIPGENTEAFF.

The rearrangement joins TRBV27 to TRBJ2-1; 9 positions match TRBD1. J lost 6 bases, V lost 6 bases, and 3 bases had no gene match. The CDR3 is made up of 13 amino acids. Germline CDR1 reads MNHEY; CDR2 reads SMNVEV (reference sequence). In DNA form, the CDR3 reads TGTGCCAGCAGACCGGGACAGGGCAATGAGCAGTTCTTC. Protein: CASRPGQGNEQFF.

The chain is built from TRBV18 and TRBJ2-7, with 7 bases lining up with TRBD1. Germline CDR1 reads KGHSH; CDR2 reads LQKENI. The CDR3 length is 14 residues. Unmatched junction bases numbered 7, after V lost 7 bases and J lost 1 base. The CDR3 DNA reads TGTGCCAGCTTCCCATCGGACAGGTCCTACGAGCAGTACTTC. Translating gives CASFPSDRSYEQYF. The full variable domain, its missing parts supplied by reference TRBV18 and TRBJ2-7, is NAGVMQNPRHLVRRRGQEARLRCSPMKGHSHVYWYRQLPEEGLKFMVYLQKENIIDESGMPKERFSAEFPKEGPSILRIQQVVRGDSAAYFCASFPSDRSYEQYFGPGTRLTVT.

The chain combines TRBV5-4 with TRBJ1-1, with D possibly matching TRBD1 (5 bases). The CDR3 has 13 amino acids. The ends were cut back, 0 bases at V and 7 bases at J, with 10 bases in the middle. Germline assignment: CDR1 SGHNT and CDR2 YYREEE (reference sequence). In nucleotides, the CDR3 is TGTGCCAGCAGCTTGGCATACCAGGGTGAAGCTTTCTTT. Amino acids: CASSLAYQGEAFF.

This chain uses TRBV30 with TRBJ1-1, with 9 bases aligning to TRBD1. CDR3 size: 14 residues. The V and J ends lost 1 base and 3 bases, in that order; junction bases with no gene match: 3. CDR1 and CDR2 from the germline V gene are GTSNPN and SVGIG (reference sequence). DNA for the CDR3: TGTGCCTGGAGTGCCCACAGGGGGCACACTGAAGCTTTCTTT. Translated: CAWSAHRGHTEAFF.

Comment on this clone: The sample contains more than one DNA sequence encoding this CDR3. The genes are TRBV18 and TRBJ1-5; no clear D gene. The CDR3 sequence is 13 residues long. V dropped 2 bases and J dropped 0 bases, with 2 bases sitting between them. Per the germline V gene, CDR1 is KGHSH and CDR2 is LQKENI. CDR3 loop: CASSPGSNQPQHF. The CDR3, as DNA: TGTGCCAGCTCACCAGGTAGCAATCAGCCCCAGCATTTT.

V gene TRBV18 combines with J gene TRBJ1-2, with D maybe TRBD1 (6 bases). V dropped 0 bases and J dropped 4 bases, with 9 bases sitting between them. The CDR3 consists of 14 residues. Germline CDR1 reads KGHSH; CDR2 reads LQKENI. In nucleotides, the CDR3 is TGTGCCAGCTCACCACCGGCACAGGGCTATGGCTACACCTTC. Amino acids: CASSPPAQGYGYTF.

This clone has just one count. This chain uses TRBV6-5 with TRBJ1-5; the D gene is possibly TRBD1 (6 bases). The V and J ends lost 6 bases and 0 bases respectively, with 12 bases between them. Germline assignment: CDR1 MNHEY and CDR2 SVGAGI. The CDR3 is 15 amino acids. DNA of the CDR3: TGTGCCAGCAGGACCGACAGGAATAGCAATCAGCCCCAGCATTTT. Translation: CASRTDRNSNQPQHF.

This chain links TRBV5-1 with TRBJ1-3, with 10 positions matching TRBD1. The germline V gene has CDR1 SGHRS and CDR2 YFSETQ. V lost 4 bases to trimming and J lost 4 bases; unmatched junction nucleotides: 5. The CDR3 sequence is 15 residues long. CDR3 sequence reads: CASSSQTGGGNTIYF. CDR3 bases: TGCGCCAGCAGCAGCCAGACAGGGGGCGGAAACACCATATATTTT.

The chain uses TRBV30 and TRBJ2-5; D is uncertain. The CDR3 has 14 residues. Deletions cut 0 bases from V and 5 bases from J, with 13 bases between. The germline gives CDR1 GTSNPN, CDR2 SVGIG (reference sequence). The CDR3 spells CAWSVLTGRETQYF. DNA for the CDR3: TGTGCCTGGAGTGTACTGACCGGACGGGAGACCCAGTACTTC. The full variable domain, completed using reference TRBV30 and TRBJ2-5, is SQTIHQWPATLVQPVGSPLSLECTVEGTSNPNLYWYRQAAGRGLQLLFYSVGIGQISSEVPQNLSASRPQDRQFILSSKKLLLSDSGFYLCAWSVLTGRETQYFGPGTRLLVL.

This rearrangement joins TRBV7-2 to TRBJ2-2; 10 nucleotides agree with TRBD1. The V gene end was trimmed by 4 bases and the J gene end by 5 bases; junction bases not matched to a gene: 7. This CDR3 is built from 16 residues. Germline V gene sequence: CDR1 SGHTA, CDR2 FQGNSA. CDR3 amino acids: CASSSRGQGRTGELFF. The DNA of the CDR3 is TGTGCCAGCAGCTCTAGGGGACAGGGGAGGACCGGGGAGCTGTTTTTT.

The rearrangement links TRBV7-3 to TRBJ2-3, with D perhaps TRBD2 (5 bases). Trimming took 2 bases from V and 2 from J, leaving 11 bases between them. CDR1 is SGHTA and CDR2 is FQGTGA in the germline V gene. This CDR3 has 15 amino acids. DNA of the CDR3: TGTGCCAGCAGCTTAGCGGGTGCCCCCACAGATACGCAGTATTTT. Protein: CASSLAGAPTDTQYF.

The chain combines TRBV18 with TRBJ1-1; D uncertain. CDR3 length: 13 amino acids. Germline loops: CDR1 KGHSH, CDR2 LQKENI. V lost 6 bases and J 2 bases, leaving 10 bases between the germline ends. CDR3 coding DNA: TGTGCCAGCTCCCGGCTGGGAAACACTGAAGCTTTCTTT. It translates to CASSRLGNTEAFF. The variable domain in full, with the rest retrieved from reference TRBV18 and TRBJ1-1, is NAGVMQNPRHLVRRRGQEARLRCSPMKGHSHVYWYRQLPEEGLKFMVYLQKENIIDESGMPKERFSAEFPKEGPSILRIQQVVRGDSAAYFCASSRLGNTEAFFGQGTRLTVV.

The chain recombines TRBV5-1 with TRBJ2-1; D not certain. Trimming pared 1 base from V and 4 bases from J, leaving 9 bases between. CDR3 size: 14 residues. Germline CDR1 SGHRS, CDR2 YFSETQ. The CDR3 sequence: CASSLQVGYNEQFF. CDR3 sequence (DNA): TGCGCCAGCAGCTTGCAGGTGGGGTACAATGAGCAGTTCTTC. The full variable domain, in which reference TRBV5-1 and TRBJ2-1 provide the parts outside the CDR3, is KAGVTQTPRYLIKTRGQQVTLSCSPISGHRSVSWYQQTPGQGLQFLFEYFSETQRNKGNFPGRFSGRQFSNSRSEMNVSTLELGDSALYLCASSLQVGYNEQFFGPGTRLTVL.

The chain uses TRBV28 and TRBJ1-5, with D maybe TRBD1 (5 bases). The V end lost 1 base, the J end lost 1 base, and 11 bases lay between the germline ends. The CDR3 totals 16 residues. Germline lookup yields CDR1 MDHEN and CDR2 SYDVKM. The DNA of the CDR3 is TGTGCCAGCAGTTTATATCAGGGAACGAGCAATCAGCCCCAGCATTTT. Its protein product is CASSLYQGTSNQPQHF.

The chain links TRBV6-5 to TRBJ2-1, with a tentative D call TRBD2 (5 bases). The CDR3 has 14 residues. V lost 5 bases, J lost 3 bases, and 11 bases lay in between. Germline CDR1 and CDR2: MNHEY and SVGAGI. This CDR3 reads CASSPFGDYNEQFF. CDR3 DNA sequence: TGTGCCAGCAGTCCTTTCGGGGACTACAATGAGCAGTTCTTC.

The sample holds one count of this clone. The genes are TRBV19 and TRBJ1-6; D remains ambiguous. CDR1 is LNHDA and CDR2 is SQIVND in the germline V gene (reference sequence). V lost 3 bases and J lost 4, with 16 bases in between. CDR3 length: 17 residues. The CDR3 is CASSILPTQSYNSPLHF. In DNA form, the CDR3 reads TGTGCCAGTAGTATCTTGCCCACGCAATCTTATAATTCACCCCTCCACTTT.

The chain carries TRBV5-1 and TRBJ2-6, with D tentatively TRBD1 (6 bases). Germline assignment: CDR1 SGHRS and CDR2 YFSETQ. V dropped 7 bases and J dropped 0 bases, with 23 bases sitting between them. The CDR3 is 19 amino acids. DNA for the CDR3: TGCGCCAGCCCAACTGGTTTACAGGGCCCGTACTCTGGGGCCAACGTCCTGACTTTC. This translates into CASPTGLQGPYSGANVLTF.